The sequence of this TCR beta chain was determined in a study of blood T cell repertoires in COVID-19. Study in general: From the United States, Italy and Spain came samples of acute and convalescent COVID-19. The analysed material was cDNA or gDNA that came from T cells, B-cell-depleted T cells, or PBMCs.

The method was immunoSEQ multiplex PCR; TCRdb's version includes in-frame clones alone and lacks a portion of them. The sample yields about 230,000 clones, around 90% seen once. CDR3 length: 16 residues. Germline V CDR1 and CDR2: SGHAT, FQDESV (reference sequence). The V gene end was trimmed by 5 bases and the J gene end by 2 bases; junction bases not matched to a gene: 10. Participant age was roughly 18 to 89 years, and participants resided in roughly 25 US areas. Input material: PBMCs or T cells enriched from blood (not recorded which). The sequence came from a woman aged 30 to 39 who had been exposed to COVID-19. The J gene is TRBJ2-7, the V gene TRBV11-1, with 9 bases lining up with TRBD1. The DNA of the CDR3 is TGTGCCAGCAGCCCATCAACCGGGACAGGGCCCTACGAGCAGTACTTC. This gives the protein CASSPSTGTGPYEQYF.